Shown below are 26 T cell receptor beta chains from a single sample sequenced in a study of cytomegalovirus exposure and HLA in healthy donors. PCR used 60 Vbeta primers and 13 Jbeta primers. The protocol was immunoSEQ multiplex PCR, while the TCRdb copy is restricted to in-frame clones and leaves out a portion. The repertoire consists of approximately 110,000 clones, with 76% occurring once and the leading ten covering 7.7%. The sequencing sample was made of PBMCs. The receptors were sampled from a woman aged 45-59 years in good health and CMV-seropositive.

V usage is TRBV10-3 and J usage is TRBJ2-4; weak D call: TRBD1 (7 bases). V lost 4 bases to trimming and J lost 12 bases, with 19 bases between them. Germline CDR1 is ENHRY and CDR2 is SYGVKD. This CDR3 comprises 14 residues. CDR3 in amino acids: CAISAGRDGDSQYF. The CDR3 DNA is TGTGCCATCAGTGCGGGGCGGGACGGGGACAGTCAGTACTTC.

The CDR3 sequence: CASAPEASYNEQFF. In DNA, the CDR3 is TGTGCTTCTGCCCCGGAGGCCTCCTACAATGAGCAGTTCTTC. V and J are TRBV19 and TRBJ2-1; D is possibly TRBD2 (5 bases). Germline CDR1 and CDR2: LNHDA and SQIVND (reference sequence). CDR3 size: 14 residues.

The chain joins TRBV11-2 to TRBJ1-1; 8 nucleotides line up with TRBD1. V dropped 5 bases and J dropped 5; count of bases not matched to a gene: 7. The CDR3 is 14 amino acids. Germline V gene sequence: CDR1 SGHAT, CDR2 FQNNGV. DNA of the CDR3: TGTGCCAGCAGCCCTCAGGGGGCTTGGACTGAAGCTTTCTTT. It codes for CASSPQGAWTEAFF.

The rearrangement joins TRBV19 to TRBJ1-1; a weak D match, TRBD1 (6 bases). The V gene's germline CDR1 is LNHDA and CDR2 SQIVND (reference sequence). Trimming stripped 6 bases from V and 10 bases from J, with 12 bases between. The length of the CDR3 is 11 residues. CDR3 in DNA: TGTGCCAGTAGGACCAGGGGTGCAGCTTTCTTT. Translated: CASRTRGAAFF.

The V and J genes are TRBV21-1 and TRBJ2-7; the D call in the table, TRBD2, was not verified against the DNA. TRBV21-1 is termed a pseudogene. CDR3 length: 15 residues. CDR3 coding DNA: TGTGCCAGCAGCAACCGACTAGCGGCCTTCTACGAGCAGTACTTC. Protein product: CASSNRLAAFYEQYF.

This clone has a handful of counts. The chain joins TRBV29-1 to TRBJ2-5, with 10 bases that match TRBD1. Germline V CDR1 and CDR2: SQVTM, ANQGSEA. The CDR3 consists of 15 residues. After removal of 7 bases from V and 9 bases from J, the junction contained 17 bases not matched to a gene. In DNA, the CDR3 is TGCAGCGCCCACTATCCGGGACAGGGGCGAATTGCCCAGTACTTC. It codes for CSAHYPGQGRIAQYF.

The rearrangement links TRBV25-1 to TRBJ2-2; the D gene is possibly TRBD1 (5 bases). Germline CDR1 and CDR2: MGHDK and SYGVNS. CDR3 size: 14 residues. The ends were cut back, 4 bases at V and 7 bases at J, with 13 bases in the middle. CDR3 in amino acids: CASSGGLYSGELFF. CDR3 bases: TGTGCCAGCAGTGGGGGCCTTTACAGCGGGGAGCTGTTTTTT.

This chain uses TRBV18 with TRBJ1-1, with D possibly being TRBD1 (5 bases). The germline V gene encodes CDR1 KGHSH and CDR2 LQKENI. The V and J ends lost 2 bases and 2 bases respectively, with 9 bases between them. This CDR3 spans 14 amino acids. The CDR3 DNA sequence: TGTGCCAGCTCACCAGGGGGGTTAAACACTGAAGCTTTCTTT. It is translated as CASSPGGLNTEAFF.

The genes are TRBV2 and TRBJ1-6; D unresolved. Deletions cut 5 bases from V and 0 bases from J, with 11 bases between. Germline lookup yields CDR1 SNHLY and CDR2 FYNNEI. This CDR3 has 16 amino acids. CDR3 sequence (DNA): TGTGCCAGCAGTCCCCGCGCAAGCTCCTATAATTCACCCCTCCACTTT. Residues: CASSPRASSYNSPLHF.

This clone was picked up one time. V usage is TRBV2 and J usage is TRBJ2-2, with a possible D match to TRBD2 (5 bases). V was pared by 5 bases and J by 3 bases, with 10 bases between. The CDR3 spans 14 residues. Germline V CDR1 and CDR2: SNHLY, FYNNEI. CDR3 in amino acids: CASSPGEYTGELFF. In DNA, the CDR3 is TGTGCCAGCAGTCCCGGGGAATACACCGGGGAGCTGTTTTTT.

The chain joins TRBV6-5 to TRBJ2-3; D is unresolved. The CDR3 consists of 12 residues. The germline V gene has CDR1 MNHEY and CDR2 SVGAGI. Deletions cut 7 bases from V and 4 bases from J, with 9 bases between. CDR3 residues: CASTGLADTQYF. DNA for the CDR3: TGTGCCAGCACCGGGTTGGCAGATACGCAGTATTTT.

V is TRBV5-1 and J is TRBJ2-3, with TRBD2 matching over 10 bases. CDR3 size: 16 residues. V shed 6 bases, J shed 1 base, and the junction held 8 bases outside the gene matches. The germline V gene has CDR1 SGHRS and CDR2 YFSETQ. CDR3 protein: CASIKASGRGTDTQYF. CDR3 DNA: TGCGCCAGCATAAAGGCTAGCGGGAGAGGCACAGATACGCAGTATTTT. The entire variable domain, with the rest obtained from reference TRBV5-1 and TRBJ2-3, is as follows: KAGVTQTPRYLIKTRGQQVTLSCSPISGHRSVSWYQQTPGQGLQFLFEYFSETQRNKGNFPGRFSGRQFSNSRSEMNVSTLELGDSALYLCASIKASGRGTDTQYFGPGTRLTVL.

This clone came up once. This rearrangement joins TRBV5-1 to TRBJ1-1; 7 bases map to TRBD1. V was pared by 0 bases and J by 7 bases, with 9 bases of the junction left unmatched. The CDR3 has 15 residues. Germline CDR1 and CDR2: SGHRS and YFSETQ. The CDR3 loop reads CASSLDRGGSGEAFF. The CDR3 DNA reads as TGCGCCAGCAGCTTGGACAGGGGAGGATCGGGTGAAGCTTTCTTT.

The chain links TRBV20-1 to TRBJ2-7, with a possible D match to TRBD2 (6 bases). Germline V lookup: CDR1 DFQATT, CDR2 SNEGSKA (reference sequence). CDR3 length: 11 amino acids. The V end was cut by 6 bases, the J end by 4 bases, with 10 bases between. The CDR3 DNA sequence: TGCAGTGCAAAGACTAGTTACGAGCAGTACTTC. This gives the protein CSAKTSYEQYF.

V usage is TRBV6-6 and J usage is TRBJ2-3; D possibly corresponds to TRBD2 (6 bases). Trimming stripped 4 bases from V and 1 base from J, with 9 bases between. CDR1 is MNHNY and CDR2 is SVGAGI in the germline V gene (reference sequence). The CDR3 extends over 14 amino acids. CDR3 nucleotide sequence: TGTGCCAGCAGTTCGGGCGGGGGCACAGATACGCAGTATTTT. Translating it yields CASSSGGGTDTQYF.

The rearrangement uses TRBV9 and TRBJ2-2, with a possible D match to TRBD1 (7 bases). The CDR3 is made up of 14 amino acids. Trimming left V 2 bases short and J 7 bases short, with 12 bases between. Germline-derived CDR1 and CDR2 are SGDLS and YYNGEE. The CDR3 protein is CASSVGQGGGELFF. CDR3 sequence (DNA): TGTGCCAGCAGCGTGGGGCAGGGGGGCGGGGAGCTGTTTTTT.

CDR3 nucleotides: TGCGCCAGCAGCTTAAATATCGGTCGAGAGACCCAGTACTTC. This translates into CASSLNIGRETQYF. V is TRBV5-1 and J is TRBJ2-5; D not resolved. This CDR3 contains 14 residues. Germline V gene sequence: CDR1 SGHRS, CDR2 YFSETQ. The V gene lost 2 bases and the J gene lost 4 bases, with 12 bases spanning the gap.

The rearrangement uses TRBV5-1 and TRBJ2-5; 7 bases match TRBD2. Germline values: CDR1 SGHRS, CDR2 YFSETQ. The CDR3 is 15 amino acids. V lost 4 bases and J lost 5; bases outside the gene matches: 11. Here the CDR3 DNA reads TGCGCCAGCAGCCCCACGCTAGCGGTGGGGGAGACCCAGTACTTC. It specifies CASSPTLAVGETQYF.

DNA of the CDR3: TGTGCCAGCCGTTGGTCAGGGGAAATTGGGAATTCACCCCTCCACTTT. Translating it yields CASRWSGEIGNSPLHF. The J gene is TRBJ1-6, the V gene TRBV2; D is possibly TRBD1 (6 bases). The CDR3 has 16 amino acids. The V end was cut by 8 bases, the J end by 7 bases, with 21 bases between. Looked up from germline, CDR1 is SNHLY and CDR2 is FYNNEI.

This clone was observed a handful of times. V and J are TRBV5-1 and TRBJ1-5; 8 nucleotides align to TRBD1. The CDR3 loop spans 13 amino acids. Germline CDR1 SGHRS, CDR2 YFSETQ. With V trimmed by 4 bases and J by 5 bases, 2 bases remained unmatched. This chain's CDR3 is CASSKDRDQPQHF. The DNA for the CDR3 is TGCGCCAGCAGCAAGGACAGGGATCAGCCCCAGCATTTT.

The chain employs TRBV7-2 and TRBJ2-5; a possible D gene is TRBD2 (5 bases). The CDR3 has 18 amino acids. From germline, CDR1 is SGHTA and CDR2 FQGNSA. Trimming shortened V by 2 bases and J by 6 bases, and 25 bases separated the two germline ends. CDR3 region: CASSLQHGVPDRGQTQYF. CDR3 nucleotides: TGTGCCAGCAGCTTACAGCACGGGGTGCCAGATCGAGGGCAGACCCAGTACTTC. Drawing the rest from reference TRBV7-2 and TRBJ2-5, the complete variable domain is GAGVSQSPSNKVTEKGKDVELRCDPISGHTALYWYRQSLGQGLEFLIYFQGNSAPDKSGLPSDRFSAERTGGSVSTLTIQRTQQEDSAVYLCASSLQHGVPDRGQTQYFGPGTRLLVL.

This chain links TRBV29-1 with TRBJ2-7; D unresolved. Germline V gene lookup returns CDR1 SQVTM and CDR2 ANQGSEA. There are 16 residues in the CDR3. V was clipped by 5 bases and J by 4 bases, with 24 bases between them. The CDR3 reads CSVFSRSGFGTYEQYF. CDR3 bases: TGCAGCGTTTTCTCCCGGTCAGGCTTCGGTACTTACGAGCAGTACTTC.

This clone was observed once. The V gene is TRBV12-5, the J gene TRBJ2-1; D uncertain. Trimming left V 0 bases short and J 4 bases short, with 13 bases between. Per the germline V gene, CDR1 is LGHNT and CDR2 is FRNRAP. The length of the CDR3 is 16 residues. CDR3 DNA: TGTGCTAGTGGTTTGGTACTTATTTCTATTTACAATGAGCAGTTCTTC. Residues: CASGLVLISIYNEQFF.

This clone was picked up a small number of times. The chain is built from TRBV5-1 and TRBJ1-2, with 7 bases matching TRBD1. J gave up 0 bases and V 3 bases, and 5 bases lay outside the gene matches. The CDR3 has 15 amino acids. The germline CDR1 and CDR2 sequences are SGHRS and YFSETQ. CDR3 DNA sequence: TGCGCCAGCAGCTCGACAGGGATGGCTAACTATGGCTACACCTTC. Translating it yields CASSSTGMANYGYTF. Drawing the rest from reference TRBV5-1 and TRBJ1-2, the complete variable domain is KAGVTQTPRYLIKTRGQQVTLSCSPISGHRSVSWYQQTPGQGLQFLFEYFSETQRNKGNFPGRFSGRQFSNSRSEMNVSTLELGDSALYLCASSSTGMANYGYTFGSGTRLTVV.

The rearrangement joins TRBV7-6 to TRBJ2-1; TRBD2 matches at 9 bases. V trimming: 6 bases; J trimming: 10 bases; junction bases outside the gene matches: 10. The CDR3 consists of 14 residues. Germline CDR1 reads SGHVS; CDR2 reads FNYEAQ. CDR3 in amino acids: CASRELAGTGEQFF. CDR3 DNA: TGTGCCAGCAGGGAACTAGCGGGTACGGGGGAGCAGTTCTTC.

The chain carries TRBV7-2 and TRBJ2-2; 11 bases align to TRBD2. There are 15 residues in the CDR3. Germline V lookup: CDR1 SGHTA, CDR2 FQGNSA. The J segment lost 7 bases and the V segment lost 3 bases, leaving 4 bases of the junction unmatched. CDR3 region: CASSFPSGGSGELFF. The CDR3 coding sequence is TGTGCCAGCAGCTTCCCTAGCGGGGGGAGCGGGGAGCTGTTTTTT.